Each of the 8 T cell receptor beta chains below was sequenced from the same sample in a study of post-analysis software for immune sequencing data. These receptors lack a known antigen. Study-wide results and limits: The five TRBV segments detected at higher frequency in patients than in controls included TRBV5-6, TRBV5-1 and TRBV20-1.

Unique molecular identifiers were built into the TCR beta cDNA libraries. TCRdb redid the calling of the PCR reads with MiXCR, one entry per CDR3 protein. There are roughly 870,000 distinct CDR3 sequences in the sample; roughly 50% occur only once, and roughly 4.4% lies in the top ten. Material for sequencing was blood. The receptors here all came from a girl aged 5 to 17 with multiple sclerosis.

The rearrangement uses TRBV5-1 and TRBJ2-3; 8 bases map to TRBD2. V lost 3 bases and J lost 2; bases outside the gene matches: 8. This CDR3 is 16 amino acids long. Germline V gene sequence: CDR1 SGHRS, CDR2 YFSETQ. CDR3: CASSSQLAAPTDTQYF. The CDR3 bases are TGCGCCAGCAGCTCCCAACTAGCGGCTCCCACAGATACGCAGTATTTT.

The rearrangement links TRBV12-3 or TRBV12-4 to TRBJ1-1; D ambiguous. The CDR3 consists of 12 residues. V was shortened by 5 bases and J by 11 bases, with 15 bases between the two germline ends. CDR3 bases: TGTGCCAGCAGTCCCCTTGGATTGGATGCTTTCTTT. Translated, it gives CASSPLGLDAFF.

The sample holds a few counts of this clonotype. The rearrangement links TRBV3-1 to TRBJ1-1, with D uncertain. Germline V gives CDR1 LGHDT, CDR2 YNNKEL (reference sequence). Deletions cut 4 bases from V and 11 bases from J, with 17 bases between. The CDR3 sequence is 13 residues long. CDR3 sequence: CASSPNRPLGAFF. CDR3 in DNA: TGTGCCAGCAGCCCAAACCGCCCGCTGGGGGCTTTCTTT. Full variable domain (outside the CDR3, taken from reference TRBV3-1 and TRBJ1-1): DTAVSQTPKYLVTQMGNDKSIKCEQNLGHDTMYWYKQDSKKFLKIMFSYNNKELIINETVPNRFSPKSPDKAHLNLHINSLELGDSAVYFCASSPNRPLGAFFGQGTRLTVV.

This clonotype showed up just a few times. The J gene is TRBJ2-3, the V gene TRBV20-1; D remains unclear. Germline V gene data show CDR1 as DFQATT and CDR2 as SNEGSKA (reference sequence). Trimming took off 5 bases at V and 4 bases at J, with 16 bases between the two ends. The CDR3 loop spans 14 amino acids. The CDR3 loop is CSAGDRATPDTQYF. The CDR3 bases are TGCAGTGCTGGCGACCGGGCCACCCCAGATACGCAGTATTTT.

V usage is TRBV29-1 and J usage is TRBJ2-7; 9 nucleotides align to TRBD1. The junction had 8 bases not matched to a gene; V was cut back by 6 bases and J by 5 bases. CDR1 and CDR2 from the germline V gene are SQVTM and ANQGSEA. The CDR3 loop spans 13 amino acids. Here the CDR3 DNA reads TGCAGCGTCGCCCCGGGACAGGGCCACGAGCAGTACTTC. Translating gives CSVAPGQGHEQYF.

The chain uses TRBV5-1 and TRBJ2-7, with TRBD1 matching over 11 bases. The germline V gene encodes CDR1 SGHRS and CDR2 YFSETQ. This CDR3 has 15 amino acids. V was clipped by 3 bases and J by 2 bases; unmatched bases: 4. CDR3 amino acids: CASSSGQGVPYEQYF. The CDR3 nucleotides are TGCGCCAGCAGCTCGGGACAGGGGGTGCCCTACGAGCAGTACTTC.

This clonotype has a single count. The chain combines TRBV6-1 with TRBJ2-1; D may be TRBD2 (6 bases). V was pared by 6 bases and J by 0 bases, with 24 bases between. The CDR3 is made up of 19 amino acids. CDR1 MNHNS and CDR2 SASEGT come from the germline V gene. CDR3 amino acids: CASRGQGRREVNSYNEQFF. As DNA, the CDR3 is TGTGCCAGCAGGGGCCAGGGCAGGAGGGAGGTGAACTCCTACAATGAGCAGTTCTTC.

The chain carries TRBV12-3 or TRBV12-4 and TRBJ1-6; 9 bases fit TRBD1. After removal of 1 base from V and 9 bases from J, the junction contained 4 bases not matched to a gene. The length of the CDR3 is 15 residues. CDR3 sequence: CASSLGGQGISPLHF. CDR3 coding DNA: TGTGCCAGCAGTTTAGGGGGACAGGGAATTTCACCCCTCCACTTT.